This T cell receptor beta chain was identified in a study of post-analysis software for immune sequencing data. Study in general: Relapsing-remitting, secondary progressive and progressive-relapsing forms made up the multiple sclerosis disease courses.

Sequencing libraries made from TCR beta cDNA carried unique molecular identifiers. cDNA molecules numbering about 470,000 came from about 1 to 10 million T cells. TCRdb independently ran MiXCR on the PCR reads; one entry per CDR3 protein. This table holds hundreds of thousands of distinct CDR3 sequences, roughly 46% found once. The CDR3 runs 16 residues. Germline V gene sequence: CDR1 DFQATT, CDR2 SNEGSKA (reference sequence). Study-level results: Significantly decreased normalized Chao1 diversity was recorded for multiple sclerosis patients relative to controls. By F measure, samples from a shared preparation batch strongly co-clustered. Five or six TRBV segments, TRBV5-6, TRBV5-1 and TRBV20-1 among them, were found more frequent in patients than controls.

A word on this clonotype: What it binds is unknown. A read error may produce the germline difference seen at one junction end.

The chain employs TRBV20-1 and TRBJ1-5, with a weak D call TRBD1 (5 bases). Sample: blood. This clonotype originated in a girl between 10 and 17 years old with multiple sclerosis. The CDR3 bases are TGCAGTGCTAGAGTCAAGGTGCGACAGAGCAACCAGCCCCAGCATTTT. This translates into CSARVKVRQSNQPQHF.